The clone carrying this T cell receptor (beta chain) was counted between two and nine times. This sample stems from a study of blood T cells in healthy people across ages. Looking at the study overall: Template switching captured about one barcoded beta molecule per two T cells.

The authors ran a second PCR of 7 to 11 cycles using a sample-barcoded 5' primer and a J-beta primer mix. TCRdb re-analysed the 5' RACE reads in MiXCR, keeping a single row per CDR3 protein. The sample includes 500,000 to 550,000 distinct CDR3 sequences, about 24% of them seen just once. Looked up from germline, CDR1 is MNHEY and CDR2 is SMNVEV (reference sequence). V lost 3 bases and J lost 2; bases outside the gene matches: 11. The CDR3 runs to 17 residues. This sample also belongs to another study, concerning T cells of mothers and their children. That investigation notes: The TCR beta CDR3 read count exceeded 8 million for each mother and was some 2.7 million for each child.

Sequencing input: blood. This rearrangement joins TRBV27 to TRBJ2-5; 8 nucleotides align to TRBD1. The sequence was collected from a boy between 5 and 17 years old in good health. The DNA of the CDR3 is TGTGCCAGCAGTTTTACCCCGGGGTACAGGGGGCAAGAGACCCAGTACTTC. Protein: CASSFTPGYRGQETQYF.